This T cell receptor (beta chain) was captured by sequencing in a study of neurological immune-mediated disorders. General study results and limits: Multiple sclerosis patients had less TCR clonal expansion than even healthy controls, unlike HTLV-1-associated myelopathy.

Germline loops: CDR1 LGHDT, CDR2 YNNKEL (reference sequence). This CDR3 region has 14 residues. V lost 1 base and J lost 4, with 10 bases in between. Each TCR transcript was tagged with a 10-nucleotide random UMI during 5'RACE. A single run covered 15-18 subjects with over 170 million TCR-beta sequences. TCRdb re-called the 5' RACE reads through MiXCR, storing one row per CDR3 protein. The sample lists 45,000 to 50,000 distinct CDR3 sequences; approximately 3% were seen once. This clonotype was observed many times. The antigen remains unidentified. The sequenced material came from PBMCs. This chain links TRBV3-1 with TRBJ2-5, with a tentative D call TRBD1 (6 bases). This TCR was sampled from a woman aged 45-65 years with multiple sclerosis. The CDR3 DNA follows: TGTGCCAGCAGCCAAGGGCAGGGGAGAGAGACCCAGTACTTC. The encoded protein is CASSQGQGRETQYF.